A single sample is the source of the 20 T cell receptor beta chains below, sequenced in a study of Tregs in tolerant kidney transplant recipients. Their specific antigens are unknown. TCRdb keeps only in-frame clones here, not all; method: immunoSEQ multiplex PCR. This table has 9,400 or so clones, about half appearing once. The sample consisted of CD4+ T cells from blood cultured with allogeneic cells. These receptors were collected from a human donor in good health.

The chain couples TRBV11-2 to TRBJ2-7, with no clear D. Per the germline V gene, CDR1 is SGHAT and CDR2 is FQNNGV. The CDR3 has 12 residues. The germline V and J ends were trimmed by 4 bases and 3 bases, with 7 bases remaining between them. CDR3 region: CASSSQGYEQYF. The DNA for the CDR3 is TGTGCCAGCAGCTCCCAAGGCTACGAGCAGTACTTC.

CDR3 in DNA: TGCGCCAGCAGCCAAGAACAGGCGAGCTCCTACGAGCAGTACTTC. It codes for CASSQEQASSYEQYF. V usage is TRBV4-1 and J usage is TRBJ2-7; weak D call: TRBD1 (5 bases). This CDR3 region has 15 residues. Trimming stripped 0 bases from V and 0 bases from J, with 9 bases between. The germline V gene encodes CDR1 MGHRA and CDR2 YSYEKL.

J is TRBJ2-7 and V is TRBV6-5; TRBD1 aligns across 10 bases. In germline, CDR1 is MNHEY, CDR2 SVGAGI. CDR3 size: 14 residues. The trim removed 10 bases at V and 4 bases at J, leaving 10 bases unmatched. The chain's CDR3 is CAISRDRGLYEQYF. The DNA for the CDR3 is TGTGCCATCAGCCGGGACAGGGGACTTTACGAGCAGTACTTC.

This clone has only one observation. This chain joins TRBV7-2 and TRBJ1-2; a possible D gene is TRBD1 (6 bases). This CDR3 is built from 14 residues. Trimming took off 5 bases at V and 4 bases at J, with 14 bases between the two ends. The germline V gene has CDR1 SGHTA and CDR2 FQGNSA. The CDR3 DNA reads as TGTGCCAGCAGCCTCCAGACAGGCCCCTATGGCTACACCTTC. Translation gives CASSLQTGPYGYTF.

The chain links TRBV19 to TRBJ2-7, with D hard to call. Germline V gene lookup returns CDR1 LNHDA and CDR2 SQIVND (reference sequence). Trimming took off 6 bases at V and 2 bases at J, with 17 bases between the two ends. The CDR3 runs to 15 residues. The chain's CDR3 is CASSPGGRSAYEQYF. In DNA form, the CDR3 reads TGTGCCAGTAGCCCCGGTGGTAGATCTGCCTACGAGCAGTACTTC.

This clone was seen once. The chain combines TRBV4-2 with TRBJ2-7, with 12 bases lining up with TRBD2. Looked up from germline, CDR1 is LGHNA and CDR2 is YNFKEQ. The CDR3 spans 16 residues. The ends lost 6 bases at V and 0 bases at J; junction bases unmatched: 6. CDR3 sequence reads: CASRPGGLAGSYEQYF. The CDR3 coding sequence is TGTGCCAGCAGACCTGGGGGACTAGCGGGCTCCTACGAGCAGTACTTC.

In this sample, this clone turned up many times. The V gene is TRBV28, the J gene TRBJ1-1; 7 nucleotides line up with TRBD1. CDR1 and CDR2 from the germline V gene are MDHEN and SYDVKM. J lost 4 bases, V lost 6 bases, and 14 bases had no gene match. This CDR3 is built from 16 residues. The CDR3 coding sequence is TGTGCCAGCAGCCCCTTTGAGGGGGCCGGTTTCACTGAAGCTTTCTTT. This codes for CASSPFEGAGFTEAFF.

This clone was picked up one time. The chain couples TRBV4-3 to TRBJ2-5, with TRBD2 matching over 7 bases. Per the germline V gene, CDR1 is LGHNA and CDR2 is YSLEER. The ends lost 1 base at V and 4 bases at J; junction bases unmatched: 9. CDR3 length: 16 residues. CDR3 bases: TGCGCCAGCAGCCAAGGTATTGGCGCGGGAGCAGAGACCCAGTACTTC. Protein sequence: CASSQGIGAGAETQYF.

This clone occurred a few times. This sequence joins TRBV7-2 and TRBJ1-6; unclear D gene. Germline V gives CDR1 SGHTA, CDR2 FQGNSA. V was cut by 2 bases and J by 5 bases, with 7 bases left in between. This CDR3 has 14 amino acids. In DNA form, the CDR3 reads TGTGCCAGCAGCTTAAGATTCAATAATTCACCCCTCCACTTT. Translated: CASSLRFNNSPLHF.

The chain joins TRBV7-9 to TRBJ2-7; perhaps TRBD2 as D (6 bases). The CDR3 has 15 residues. Trimming removed 6 bases from V and 7 bases from J, with 22 bases in between. Germline loops: CDR1 SEHNR, CDR2 FQNEAQ (reference sequence). This chain's CDR3 is CASSPTPGVRNEQYF. CDR3 DNA: TGTGCCAGCAGTCCAACCCCGGGGGTTCGGAATGAGCAGTACTTC.

The table lists this clone with a few counts. The chain has TRBV6-1 and TRBJ1-1; TRBD1 matches at 7 bases. CDR1 MNHNS and CDR2 SASEGT come from the germline V gene. Losses at the gene ends were 4 bases for V and 4 bases for J; bases not matched to a gene: 12. The CDR3 runs 16 residues. CDR3 in DNA: TGTGCCAGCAGTGCCATCAGGACAGGAGGGTCCACTGAAGCTTTCTTT. Translation gives CASSAIRTGGSTEAFF.

CDR3: CASSRGQGYADTQYF. For the CDR3, the DNA is TGTGCCAGCAGCAGGGGACAGGGGTATGCAGATACGCAGTATTTT. V is TRBV9 and J is TRBJ2-3; 10 nucleotides line up with TRBD1. Germline V gene sequence: CDR1 SGDLS, CDR2 YYNGEE. The CDR3 is made up of 15 amino acids. V trimming: 4 bases; J trimming: 4 bases; junction bases outside the gene matches: 6.

This clone showed up just a few times. J is TRBJ1-6 and V is TRBV15; tentatively, D is TRBD1 (5 bases). This CDR3 region has 16 residues. Per the germline V gene, CDR1 is LNHNV and CDR2 is YYDKDF (reference sequence). Trimming cost V 5 bases and J 9 bases, with 20 bases left between them. The CDR3 reads CATSAGINSGSSPLHF. In DNA, the CDR3 is TGTGCCACCAGCGCCGGGATAAATTCAGGGTCTTCACCCCTCCACTTT.

The chain joins TRBV7-2 to TRBJ2-2; 12 bases are a match to TRBD2. Unmatched junction bases numbered 5, after V lost 5 bases and J lost 1 base. The germline V gene has CDR1 SGHTA and CDR2 FQGNSA. This CDR3 has 17 amino acids. CDR3 in amino acids: CASSIRTSGENTGELFF. In DNA form, the CDR3 reads TGTGCCAGCAGCATTAGGACTAGCGGGGAGAACACCGGGGAGCTGTTTTTT.

This clone was observed a few times. The rearrangement uses TRBV5-8 and TRBJ1-5; the D is unclear. The CDR3 contains 15 residues. Looked up from germline, CDR1 is SGHTS and CDR2 is YDEGEE. Trimming stripped 4 bases from V and 3 bases from J, with 14 bases between. The CDR3 DNA is TGTGCCAGCAGCAGAGGGTCCCTGATCAATCAGCCCCAGCATTTT. This sequence encodes CASSRGSLINQPQHF.

The chain couples TRBV29-1 to TRBJ2-5; unclear D gene. Judging by the DNA end, TRBJ2-7 fits better; the J call may be wrong. Germline values: CDR1 SQVTM, CDR2 ANQGSEA. This CDR3 has 13 residues. CDR3 sequence (DNA): TGCAGCGTTGTTAGGGATAGCTCCTACGAGCAGTACTTC. This encodes CSVVRDSSYEQYF.

A single count supports this clone. The genes are TRBV4-3 and TRBJ2-3; TRBD1 or TRBD2 may be the D gene (6 bases each). CDR1 and CDR2 from the germline V gene are LGHNA and YSLEER. V lost 0 bases and J 3 bases, leaving 16 bases between the germline ends. The CDR3 is 17 amino acids. CDR3 sequence reads: CASSQEGGRVMTDTQYF. The CDR3 DNA follows: TGCGCCAGCAGCCAAGAGGGGGGCAGGGTAATGACAGATACGCAGTATTTT.

V and J are TRBV18 and TRBJ1-2; D not certain. Per germline, CDR1 KGHSH and CDR2 LQKENI. Trimming cost V 3 bases and J 8 bases, with 10 bases left between them. There are 12 residues in the CDR3. The CDR3 nucleotides read TGTGCCAGCTCACCCCTCGACGGGGGCTACACCTTC. Amino acids: CASSPLDGGYTF. Supplemented by reference TRBV18 and TRBJ1-2, the full variable domain reads NAGVMQNPRHLVRRRGQEARLRCSPMKGHSHVYWYRQLPEEGLKFMVYLQKENIIDESGMPKERFSAEFPKEGPSILRIQQVVRGDSAAYFCASSPLDGGYTFGSGTRLTVV.

Notes on this clone: A read error likely explains this, since a far larger clone differs by one base. V and J are TRBV5-8 and TRBJ1-3; D is uncertain. Trimming left V 0 bases short and J 4 bases short, with 5 bases between. CDR3 length: 13 residues. Germline V gives CDR1 SGHTS, CDR2 YDEGEE. The CDR3 protein is CASSLEDGNTIYF. CDR3 nucleotide sequence: TGTGCCAGCAGCTTGGAGGACGGAAACACCATATATTTT.

This clone was recorded a few times. V gene TRBV7-8 combines with J gene TRBJ2-4; 7 nucleotides line up with TRBD2. This CDR3 has 13 amino acids. Losses at the gene ends were 5 bases for V and 8 bases for J; bases not matched to a gene: 6. Germline values: CDR1 SGHVS, CDR2 FQNEAQ. The chain's CDR3 is CASSPPREDIQYF. For the CDR3, the DNA is TGTGCCAGCAGCCCCCCCCGGGAGGACATTCAGTACTTC.